The 18 T cell receptor beta chains given below trace back to one sample, sequenced in a study of shared clonotypes between healthy human individuals. The assay was immunoSEQ multiplex PCR, and TCRdb's table has in-frame clones only and misses some. There are 400,000 to 500,000 clones in the sample; about three quarters occur only once, and 13% lies in the top ten. Sequenced material: PBMCs. The source of these receptors is a woman aged 40 to 50 in good health. Some clones in this sample may be carry-over from other donors' samples.

The chain is built from TRBV18 and TRBJ2-5; 10 nucleotides agree with TRBD2. The ends lost 0 bases at V and 3 bases at J; junction bases unmatched: 1. This CDR3 spans 15 amino acids. Germline V lookup: CDR1 KGHSH, CDR2 LQKENI. CDR3 DNA: TGTGCCAGCTCACCACCGAGCGGGAGGGAAGAGACCCAGTACTTC. This codes for CASSPPSGREETQYF.

This clone occurred a few times. Other DNA sequences from this sample encode an identical CDR3 as well. The chain employs TRBV5-4 and TRBJ1-1; D gene uncertain. Trimming pared 2 bases from V and 6 bases from J, leaving 14 bases between. Germline V CDR1 and CDR2: SGHNT, YYREEE (reference sequence). This CDR3 region has 14 residues. Written as DNA, the CDR3 is TGTGCCAGCAGCTTTAGTGTCTTTAGCGCTGAAGCTTTCTTT. As protein: CASSFSVFSAEAFF.

In its sample, this clone was seen a few times. The V gene is TRBV10-3, the J gene TRBJ2-7; 7 nucleotides match TRBD1. The CDR3 covers 13 residues. V lost 2 bases to trimming and J lost 6 bases; unmatched junction nucleotides: 4. CDR1 is ENHRY, CDR2 SYGVKD, per germline. The CDR3 loop reads CAISEGDRAEQYF. DNA of the CDR3: TGTGCCATCAGTGAGGGTGACAGGGCCGAGCAGTACTTC.

This chain connects TRBV5-1 to TRBJ2-1; TRBD2 matches at 16 bases. The CDR3 consists of 19 residues. After removal of 0 bases from V and 1 base from J, the junction contained 4 bases not matched to a gene. Germline loops: CDR1 SGHRS, CDR2 YFSETQ. Here the CDR3 DNA reads TGCGCCAGCAGCTTGGCCGTGGGACTAGCGGGAGGGTCCTACAATGAGCAGTTCTTC. Protein sequence: CASSLAVGLAGGSYNEQFF.

In its sample, this clone was seen a few times. The chain is built from TRBV30 and TRBJ1-5, with TRBD1 as a possible D gene (6 bases). Trimming cost V 3 bases and J 7 bases, with 16 bases left between them. Germline CDR1 and CDR2: GTSNPN and SVGIG (reference sequence). CDR3 size: 14 residues. CDR3 residues: CAWRNKGGVQPQHF. DNA of the CDR3: TGTGCCTGGAGGAACAAAGGGGGTGTCCAGCCCCAGCATTTT.

V usage is TRBV7-9 and J usage is TRBJ2-1, with D possibly being TRBD1 (6 bases). Trimming took off 4 bases at V and 8 bases at J, with 12 bases between the two ends. CDR3 length: 13 amino acids. Looked up from germline, CDR1 is SEHNR and CDR2 is FQNEAQ (reference sequence). CDR3 coding DNA: TGTGCCAGCAGCTCAGGTCCAGGGGATGAGCAGTTCTTC. The encoded protein is CASSSGPGDEQFF.

The chain uses TRBV7-2 and TRBJ2-3, with TRBD2 matching over 9 bases. Germline V gene sequence: CDR1 SGHTA, CDR2 FQGNSA. The trim removed 5 bases at V and 3 bases at J, leaving 18 bases unmatched. The CDR3 loop spans 19 amino acids. The DNA of the CDR3 is TGTGCCAGCAGCGATCAGGTCTCTAGCGGGACGGGGAGGACAGATACGCAGTATTTT. It specifies CASSDQVSSGTGRTDTQYF. Together with reference TRBV7-2 and TRBJ2-3, the CDR3 gives the full variable domain: GAGVSQSPSNKVTEKGKDVELRCDPISGHTALYWYRQSLGQGLEFLIYFQGNSAPDKSGLPSDRFSAERTGGSVSTLTIQRTQQEDSAVYLCASSDQVSSGTGRTDTQYFGPGTRLTVL.

In nucleotides, the CDR3 is TGTGCCAGCTCACCCACAGGGGGTGAAAAACTGTTTTTT. Its translation: CASSPTGGEKLFF. The chain carries TRBV18 and TRBJ1-4, with 8 bases lining up with TRBD1. The J segment lost 7 bases and the V segment lost 3 bases, leaving 1 base of the junction unmatched. The germline V gene encodes CDR1 KGHSH and CDR2 LQKENI. The CDR3 has 13 residues.

The chain joins TRBV30 to TRBJ1-2; TRBD1 matches at 12 bases. After removal of 1 base from V and 4 bases from J, the junction contained 10 bases not matched to a gene. The length of the CDR3 is 17 residues. Germline V gene lookup returns CDR1 GTSNPN and CDR2 SVGIG (reference sequence). This CDR3 is CAWSAWGQGARGYGYTF. The CDR3 DNA sequence: TGTGCCTGGAGTGCCTGGGGACAGGGGGCTAGAGGCTATGGCTACACCTTC.

This clone showed up just a few times. The V gene is TRBV28, the J gene TRBJ1-3; D remains unclear. Looked up from germline, CDR1 is MDHEN and CDR2 is SYDVKM. V dropped 7 bases and J dropped 0 bases, with 7 bases sitting between them. The CDR3 consists of 13 residues. CDR3 nucleotide sequence: TGTGCCAGCAACCCACACTCTGGAAACACCATATATTTT. It is translated as CASNPHSGNTIYF.

The chain has TRBV5-4 and TRBJ2-1; 9 bases map to TRBD1. V lost 3 bases, J lost 7 bases, and 8 bases stayed unmatched. Germline V lookup: CDR1 SGHNT, CDR2 YYREEE (reference sequence). The CDR3 totals 15 residues. In DNA form, the CDR3 reads TGTGCCAGCAGCTCACCGGGACAGGGTAAGAATGAGCAGTTCTTC. The encoded protein is CASSSPGQGKNEQFF.

V is TRBV7-9 and J is TRBJ1-2, with a possible D match to TRBD1 (5 bases). The germline V gene encodes CDR1 SEHNR and CDR2 FQNEAQ (reference sequence). The V and J ends lost 5 bases and 7 bases respectively, with 14 bases between them. This CDR3 contains 13 residues. Here the CDR3 DNA reads TGTGCCAGCAGCAACGGACCGGGGGGTGGCTACACCTTC. This encodes CASSNGPGGGYTF.

To note about this clone: Other DNA sequences in this specimen translate into the identical CDR3. The chain has TRBV27 and TRBJ1-1; D is unresolved. This CDR3 has 13 amino acids. Germline V gene sequence: CDR1 MNHEY, CDR2 SMNVEV (reference sequence). The V end lost 2 bases, the J end lost 4 bases, and 8 bases lay between the germline ends. The CDR3 DNA reads TGTGCCAGCAGTTTACGGGGTAGCACTGAAGCTTTCTTT. Protein product: CASSLRGSTEAFF.

This clone was detected ten times or more. One junction end disagrees with the germline gene, perhaps due to a read error. The rearrangement links TRBV29-1 to TRBJ1-1, with unresolved D. The CDR3 extends over 12 amino acids. The germline V gene has CDR1 SQVTM and CDR2 ANQGSEA. The CDR3 DNA reads TGCAGCGTCGAAGAACAGAACACTGAAGCTTTCTTT. Translated: CSVEEQNTEAFF.

The chain joins TRBV19 to TRBJ1-2; 8 positions match TRBD1. V was clipped by 4 bases and J by 2 bases; unmatched bases: 9. Germline CDR1 reads LNHDA; CDR2 reads SQIVND (reference sequence). This CDR3 contains 16 residues. The CDR3 region is CASSNPRQGLNYGYTF. DNA of the CDR3: TGTGCCAGTAGTAATCCACGACAGGGGTTAAACTATGGCTACACCTTC.

The chain joins TRBV30 to TRBJ1-2; 7 positions match TRBD1. Per germline, CDR1 GTSNPN and CDR2 SVGIG (reference sequence). Trimming cost V 4 bases and J 8 bases; bases outside gene matches: 13. The CDR3 runs to 14 residues. CDR3 protein: CAWNQGQSTLGYTF. In DNA form, the CDR3 reads TGTGCCTGGAACCAGGGACAGTCGACCTTGGGCTACACCTTC.

The chain uses TRBV6-1 and TRBJ1-4; possibly TRBD1 for D (6 bases). This CDR3 is 14 amino acids long. The V end lost 1 base, the J end lost 8 bases, and 11 bases lay between the germline ends. Germline V gene data show CDR1 as MNHNS and CDR2 as SASEGT. CDR3: CASSEGQGNEKLFF. In DNA form, the CDR3 reads TGTGCCAGCAGTGAAGGGCAGGGGAACGAAAAACTGTTTTTT.

The chain is built from TRBV5-6 and TRBJ1-2; perhaps TRBD1 as D (5 bases). CDR1 and CDR2 from the germline V gene are SGHDT and YYEEEE. The V end was cut by 2 bases, the J end by 0 bases, with 14 bases between. The CDR3 extends over 16 amino acids. The CDR3 DNA sequence: TGTGCCAGCAGCTTTGCAGGGTCCCTAACTAACTATGGCTACACCTTC. Translation gives CASSFAGSLTNYGYTF.